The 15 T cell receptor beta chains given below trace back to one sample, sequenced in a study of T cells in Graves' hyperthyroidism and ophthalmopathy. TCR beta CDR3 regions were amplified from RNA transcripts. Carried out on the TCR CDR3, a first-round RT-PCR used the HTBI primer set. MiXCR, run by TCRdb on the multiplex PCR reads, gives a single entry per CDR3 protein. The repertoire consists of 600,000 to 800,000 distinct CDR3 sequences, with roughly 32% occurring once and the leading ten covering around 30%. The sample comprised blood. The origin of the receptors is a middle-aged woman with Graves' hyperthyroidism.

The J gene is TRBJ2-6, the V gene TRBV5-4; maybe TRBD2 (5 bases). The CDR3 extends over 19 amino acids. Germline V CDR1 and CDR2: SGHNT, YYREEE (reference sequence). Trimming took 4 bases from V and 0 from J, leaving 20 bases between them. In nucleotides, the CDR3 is TGTGCCAGCAGCCCCCCTACGGGGAGAGGACTCTCTGGGGCCAACGTCCTGACTTTC. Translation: CASSPPTGRGLSGANVLTF.

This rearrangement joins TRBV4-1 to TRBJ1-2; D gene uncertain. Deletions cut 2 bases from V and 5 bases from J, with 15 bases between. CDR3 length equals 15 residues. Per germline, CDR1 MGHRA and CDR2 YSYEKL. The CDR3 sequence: CASSQTEGRGYGYTF. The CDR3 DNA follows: TGCGCCAGCAGCCAAACCGAGGGCAGAGGGTATGGCTACACCTTC.

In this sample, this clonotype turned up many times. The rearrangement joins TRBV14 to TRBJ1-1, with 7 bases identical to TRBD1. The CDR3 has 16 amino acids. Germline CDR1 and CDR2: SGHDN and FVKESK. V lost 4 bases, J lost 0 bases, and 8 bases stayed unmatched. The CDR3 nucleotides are TGTGCCAGCAGCCCTAAACCGACAGGGTTGAACACTGAAGCTTTCTTT. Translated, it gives CASSPKPTGLNTEAFF.

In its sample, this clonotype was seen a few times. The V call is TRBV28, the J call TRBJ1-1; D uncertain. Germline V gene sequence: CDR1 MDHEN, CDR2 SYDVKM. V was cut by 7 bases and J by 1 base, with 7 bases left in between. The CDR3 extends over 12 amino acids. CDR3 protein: CASILGNTEAFF. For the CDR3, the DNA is TGTGCCAGCATCCTGGGGAACACTGAAGCTTTCTTT.

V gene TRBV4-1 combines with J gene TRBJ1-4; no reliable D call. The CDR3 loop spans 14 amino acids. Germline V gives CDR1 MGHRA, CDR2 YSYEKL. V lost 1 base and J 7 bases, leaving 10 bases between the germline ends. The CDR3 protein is CASSQGGGFEKLFF. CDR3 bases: TGCGCCAGCAGCCAAGGGGGAGGGTTTGAAAAACTGTTTTTT.

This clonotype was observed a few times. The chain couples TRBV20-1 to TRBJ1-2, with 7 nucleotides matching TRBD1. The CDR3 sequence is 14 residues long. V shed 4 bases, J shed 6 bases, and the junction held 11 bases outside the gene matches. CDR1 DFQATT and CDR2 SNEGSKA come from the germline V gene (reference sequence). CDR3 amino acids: CSAIRQGERDGYTF. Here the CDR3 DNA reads TGCAGTGCTATAAGACAGGGCGAAAGGGATGGCTACACCTTC.

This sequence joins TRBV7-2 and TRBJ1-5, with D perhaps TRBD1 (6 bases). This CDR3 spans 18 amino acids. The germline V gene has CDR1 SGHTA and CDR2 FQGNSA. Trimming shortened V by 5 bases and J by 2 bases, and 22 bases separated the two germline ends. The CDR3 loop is CASSRSVGGWWGNQPQHF. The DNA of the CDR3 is TGTGCCAGCAGCCGTAGCGTAGGGGGTTGGTGGGGCAATCAGCCCCAGCATTTT. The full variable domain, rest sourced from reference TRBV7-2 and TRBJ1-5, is GAGVSQSPSNKVTEKGKDVELRCDPISGHTALYWYRQSLGQGLEFLIYFQGNSAPDKSGLPSDRFSAERTGGSVSTLTIQRTQQEDSAVYLCASSRSVGGWWGNQPQHFGDGTRLSIL.

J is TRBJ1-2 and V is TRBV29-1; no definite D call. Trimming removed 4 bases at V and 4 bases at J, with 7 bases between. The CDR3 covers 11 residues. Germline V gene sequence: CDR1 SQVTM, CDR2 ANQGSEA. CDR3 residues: CSVAEGYGYTF. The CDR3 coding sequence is TGCAGCGTTGCCGAGGGCTATGGCTACACCTTC. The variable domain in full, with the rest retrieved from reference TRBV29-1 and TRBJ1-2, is SAVISQKPSRDICQRGTSLTIQCQVDSQVTMMFWYRQQPGQSLTLIATANQGSEATYESGFVIDKFPISRPNLTFSTLTVSNMSPEDSSIYLCSVAEGYGYTFGSGTRLTVV.

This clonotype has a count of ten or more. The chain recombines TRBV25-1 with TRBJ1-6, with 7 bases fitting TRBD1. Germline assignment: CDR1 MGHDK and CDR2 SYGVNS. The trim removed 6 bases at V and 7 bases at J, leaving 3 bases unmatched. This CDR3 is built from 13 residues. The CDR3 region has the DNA TGTGCCAGCAGGACAGGGTCAAATTCACCCCTCCACTTT. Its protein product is CASRTGSNSPLHF.

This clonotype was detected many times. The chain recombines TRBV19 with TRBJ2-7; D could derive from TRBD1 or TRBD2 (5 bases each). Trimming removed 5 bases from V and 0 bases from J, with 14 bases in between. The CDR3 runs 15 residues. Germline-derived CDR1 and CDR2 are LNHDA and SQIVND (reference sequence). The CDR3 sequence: CASSVGTVSSYEQYF. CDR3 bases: TGTGCCAGTAGTGTCGGGACGGTGAGCTCCTACGAGCAGTACTTC.

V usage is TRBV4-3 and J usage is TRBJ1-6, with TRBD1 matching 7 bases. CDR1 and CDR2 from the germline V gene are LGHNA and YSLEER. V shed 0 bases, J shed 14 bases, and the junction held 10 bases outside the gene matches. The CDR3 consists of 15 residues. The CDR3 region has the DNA TGCGCCAGCAGCCAAGAGAACAGGGGCCCCAGGGCCCTCCACTTT. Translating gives CASSQENRGPRALHF.

The CDR3 DNA follows: TGTGCCAGCAGCCTCGGGACTTTCACTAATGAAAAACTGTTTTTT. It yields the protein CASSLGTFTNEKLFF. The J gene is TRBJ1-4, the V gene TRBV9, with D possibly TRBD1 on 5 matching bases. Trimming stripped 4 bases from V and 2 bases from J, with 12 bases between. Looked up from germline, CDR1 is SGDLS and CDR2 is YYNGEE. This CDR3 comprises 15 residues.

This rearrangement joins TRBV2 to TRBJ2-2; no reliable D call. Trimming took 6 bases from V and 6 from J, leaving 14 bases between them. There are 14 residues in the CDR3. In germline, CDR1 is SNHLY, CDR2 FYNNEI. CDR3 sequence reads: CASRPTGGSGELFF. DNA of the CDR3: TGTGCCAGCAGACCAACCGGTGGGTCCGGGGAGCTGTTTTTT.

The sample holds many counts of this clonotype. DNA of the CDR3: TGTGCCAGCAGCTTTCTGGGGGCGCGGGAGACCCAGTACTTC. It encodes CASSFLGARETQYF. J is TRBJ2-5 and V is TRBV11-2, with D perhaps matching TRBD1 (6 bases). The CDR3 length is 14 residues. V lost 3 bases to trimming and J lost 5 bases, with 13 bases between them. In germline, CDR1 is SGHAT, CDR2 FQNNGV.

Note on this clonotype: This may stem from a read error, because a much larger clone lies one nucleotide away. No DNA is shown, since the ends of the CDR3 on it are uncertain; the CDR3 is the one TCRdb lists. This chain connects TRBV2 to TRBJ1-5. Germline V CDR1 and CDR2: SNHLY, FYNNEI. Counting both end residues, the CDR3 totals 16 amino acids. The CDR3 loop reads CASSCLAVDSNQPQHF.